A selection of T cell receptor beta chains follows, all from one sample in a study of CD8+ T cells in alopecia areata. Generated by immunoSEQ multiplex PCR, the TCRdb table keeps only in-frame clones and is missing some. The sample includes roughly 200,000 clones, less than 45% of them seen just once. Sample: CD4+ T cells sorted from blood, taken at approximately week 30, from a patient treated with tofacitinib. The source of these receptors is a human donor with alopecia areata. The CDR3 runs from the conserved cysteine through the conserved F or W. A D gene is named only where the DNA matches it firmly. Not every row has a clone size; where given, it reads once, few, many or a size class.

d_call,v_call,clone_size,j_call,cdr3_nt,cdr3_aa
.,TRBV6-6,.,TRBJ2-3,TGTGCCAGCAGTTCCCTTGCCTACACAGATACGCAGTATTTT,CASSSLAYTDTQYF
.,TRBV10-3,.,TRBJ1-4,TGTGCCATCAGTGAGCTGTCACGGGAAAAACTGTCTTTT,CAISELSREKLSF
.,TRBV30,.,TRBJ2-1,TGTGCCTGGAGGGGGACGGGGGGCGGGCCCAATGAGCAGTTCTTC,CAWRGTGGGPNEQFF
.,TRBV6-1,.,TRBJ1-5,TGTGCCAGCAGTGAAGTACGGGAAACCCAGCATTTT,CASSEVRETQHF
.,TRBV7-6,few,TRBJ2-6,TGTGCCAGCAGCTTTTCATTAAGGGGCTCTGGGGCCAACGTCCTGACTTTC,CASSFSLRGSGANVLTF
.,TRBV6-5,few,TRBJ2-2,TGTGCCAGCAGGGAACAGGGATTAAACACCGGGGAGCTGTTTTTT,CASREQGLNTGELFF
TRBD1,TRBV29-1,few,TRBJ2-3,TGCAGCGTTCGACAGGGTGCCTACCCACCGGATACGCAGTATTTT,CSVRQGAYPPDTQYF
TRBD1,TRBV11-3,.,TRBJ1-1,TGTGCCAGCAGCATTAGGTCAGGGGGTGAAGCTTTCTTT,CASSIRSGGEAFF
.,TRBV6-1,.,TRBJ2-5,TGTGCCAGCGTCGCGGGACTCCAAGAGACCCAGTACTTC,CASVAGLQETQYF
TRBD2,TRBV30,.,TRBJ2-3,TGTGCCTGGAGCAGGCGGGGAGGGAGCACAGATACGCAGTATTTT,CAWSRRGGSTDTQYF
TRBD2,TRBV30,.,TRBJ2-3,TGTGCCTGGAGTGGTCGGGGGGGCCGTCCCGCAGATACGCAGTATTTT,CAWSGRGGRPADTQYF
TRBD1,TRBV30,.,TRBJ1-1,TGTGCCTGGACCTTCGGACAGGGACTACACCCAGCTTTCTTC,CAWTFGQGLHPAFF
.,TRBV30,.,TRBJ1-1,TGTGCCTGGAACGCAAACACTGAAGCTTTCTTT,CAWNANTEAFF
TRBD1,TRBV5-5,.,TRBJ2-7,TGTGCCAGCAGCTTACAGGGGGCGAGGGTGGACGAGCAGTACTTC,CASSLQGARVDEQYF
.,TRBV27,few,TRBJ2-2,TGTGCCAGCAGTAACAGTTATACCGGGGAGCTGTTTTTT,CASSNSYTGELFF